One sample yielded the 20 T cell receptor beta chains listed below, sequenced in a study of T cells in Graves' hyperthyroidism and ophthalmopathy. Amplification targeted TCR beta CDR3 regions from RNA transcripts. When the TCR CDR3 underwent first-round RT-PCR, the HTBI primer set was used. TCRdb passed the multiplex PCR reads through MiXCR, listing each CDR3 protein once. Of 500,000 to 700,000 distinct CDR3 sequences in the sample, 16% are singletons; the top ten hold about 18%. The specimen was blood. The receptors here all came from a woman between 18 and 30 years old with Graves' hyperthyroidism.

This clonotype was seen repeatedly, ten times or more. V gene TRBV7-9 combines with J gene TRBJ2-3; no clear D gene. The CDR3 loop spans 15 amino acids. Trimming stripped 1 base from V and 2 bases from J, with 10 bases between. The V gene's germline CDR1 is SEHNR and CDR2 FQNEAQ (reference sequence). The CDR3 region has the DNA TGTGCCAGCAGCTTAGGAGTGGCCCTCACAGATACGCAGTATTTT. Its translation: CASSLGVALTDTQYF.

The genes are TRBV27 and TRBJ1-3, with a tentative D call TRBD1 (6 bases). The CDR3 has 17 residues. The V end was cut by 0 bases, the J end by 1 base, with 13 bases between. Germline CDR1 MNHEY, CDR2 SMNVEV (reference sequence). This CDR3 is CASSLSQGFNSGNTIYF. The CDR3 DNA reads TGTGCCAGCAGTTTATCCCAGGGGTTCAATTCTGGAAACACCATATATTTT.

This clonotype was detected only a few times. The CDR3: CASSLDPRASGANVLTF. As DNA, the CDR3 is TGCGCCAGCAGCTTGGATCCCAGAGCCTCTGGGGCCAACGTCCTGACTTTC. The rearrangement uses TRBV5-1 and TRBJ2-6; D gene uncertain. CDR3 length equals 17 residues. CDR1 is SGHRS, CDR2 YFSETQ, per germline. Trimming removed 0 bases from V and 0 bases from J, with 10 bases in between.

This clonotype was found many times. The rearrangement uses TRBV2 and TRBJ1-2; no clear D gene. Germline loops: CDR1 SNHLY, CDR2 FYNNEI. The CDR3 runs 12 residues. Trimming took 6 bases from V and 5 from J, leaving 10 bases between them. CDR3 in DNA: TGTGCCAGCAGGCCGGCGGAGTATGGCTACACCTTC. Protein sequence: CASRPAEYGYTF.

This clonotype was seen at least ten times. The chain has TRBV27 and TRBJ2-1; the match to TRBD2 covers 9 bases. Germline V gives CDR1 MNHEY, CDR2 SMNVEV (reference sequence). J was trimmed by 8 bases and V by 5 bases; bases with no gene match: 13. CDR3 length: 16 amino acids. This chain's CDR3 is CASSLQPSGKRDEQFF. CDR3 DNA sequence: TGTGCCAGCAGTCTCCAACCTAGCGGGAAGAGGGATGAGCAGTTCTTC.

This rearrangement joins TRBV20-1 to TRBJ2-7; either TRBD1 or TRBD2 may fit D (6 bases each). This CDR3 has 15 residues. The germline V gene has CDR1 DFQATT and CDR2 SNEGSKA (reference sequence). The germline V and J ends were trimmed by 3 bases and 5 bases, with 20 bases remaining between them. As DNA, the CDR3 is TGCAGTGCTAGCGAACGTCGGGGGCCGGGAAACGAGCAGTACTTC. This translates into CSASERRGPGNEQYF.

In its sample, this clonotype was seen many times. The chain has TRBV12-5 and TRBJ1-6; D is unclear. The CDR3 totals 14 residues. Germline assignment: CDR1 LGHNT and CDR2 FRNRAP. The germline V and J ends were trimmed by 4 bases and 6 bases, with 10 bases remaining between them. Here the CDR3 DNA reads TGTGCTAGTGGTTCTGGAGCTTTTAATTCACCCCTCCACTTT. This sequence encodes CASGSGAFNSPLHF.

This clonotype was observed a single time. The V and J genes are TRBV4-1 and TRBJ2-1; TRBD1 or TRBD2 may be the D gene (7 bases each). Germline loops: CDR1 MGHRA, CDR2 YSYEKL. This CDR3 contains 15 residues. V lost 1 base to trimming and J lost 8 bases, with 15 bases between them. The CDR3 loop reads CASSQGTGLEDEQFF. As DNA, the CDR3 is TGCGCCAGCAGCCAAGGGACAGGACTAGAGGATGAGCAGTTCTTC.

This clonotype was seen only a few times. The chain combines TRBV4-3 with TRBJ2-2; TRBD2 matches at 9 bases. The CDR3 loop spans 17 amino acids. The V gene's germline CDR1 is LGHNA and CDR2 YSLEER. Unmatched junction bases numbered 10, after V lost 4 bases and J lost 4 bases. CDR3 amino acids: CASSRYGGGAVTGELFF. As DNA, the CDR3 is TGCGCCAGCAGCCGATACGGCGGGGGGGCCGTCACCGGGGAGCTGTTTTTT.

This clonotype was found many times. The chain links TRBV20-1 to TRBJ1-1; D is perhaps TRBD1 (6 bases). The germline gives CDR1 DFQATT, CDR2 SNEGSKA (reference sequence). V lost 7 bases to trimming and J lost 10 bases, with 16 bases between them. This CDR3 region has 11 residues. CDR3 sequence: CSVAQGLIAFF. The CDR3 region has the DNA TGCAGTGTGGCCCAGGGGCTAATAGCTTTCTTT.

This clonotype was counted at least ten times. The CDR3 nucleotides are TGTGCCAGCAGTTTGGAGACACGGGAGGTGGGCTACACCTTC. Amino acid sequence: CASSLETREVGYTF. The chain links TRBV28 to TRBJ1-2; D call uncertain. Between the trimmed V and J ends, which lost 3 bases and 8 bases, there was a span of 16 bases. Germline values: CDR1 MDHEN, CDR2 SYDVKM. CDR3 length: 14 amino acids.

The chain joins TRBV18 to TRBJ2-7; 12 nucleotides align to TRBD2. From germline, CDR1 is KGHSH and CDR2 LQKENI. This CDR3 is 15 amino acids long. Germline trimming cut 5 bases from V and 6 bases from J; bases unmatched to any gene: 8. The CDR3 coding sequence is TGTGCCAGCTCATCTAGACTAGCGGGAGTGGGCGAGCAGTACTTC. Residues: CASSSRLAGVGEQYF.

This CDR3 reads CASSPWGPQSDTQYF. The CDR3 coding sequence is TGCGCCAGCAGCCCCTGGGGTCCCCAATCGGATACGCAGTATTTT. The rearrangement links TRBV5-1 to TRBJ2-3; D not resolved. Germline V gene sequence: CDR1 SGHRS, CDR2 YFSETQ. The CDR3 is 15 amino acids. The V gene lost 4 bases and the J gene lost 6 bases, with 18 bases spanning the gap. The whole variable domain, remainder taken from reference TRBV5-1 and TRBJ2-3, is KAGVTQTPRYLIKTRGQQVTLSCSPISGHRSVSWYQQTPGQGLQFLFEYFSETQRNKGNFPGRFSGRQFSNSRSEMNVSTLELGDSALYLCASSPWGPQSDTQYFGPGTRLTVL.

This chain joins TRBV20-1 and TRBJ1-6; the match to TRBD1 covers 7 bases. CDR3 length: 14 amino acids. The V and J ends lost 1 base and 8 bases, in that order; junction bases with no gene match: 5. CDR1 and CDR2 (germline): DFQATT, SNEGSKA (reference sequence). This chain's CDR3 is CSARAGQSYSPLHF. The CDR3 DNA reads TGCAGTGCTAGAGCGGGACAGTCCTATTCACCCCTCCACTTT.

This clonotype has more than one count but fewer than ten. J is TRBJ2-1 and V is TRBV20-1; TRBD1 agrees at 7 bases. J was trimmed by 11 bases and V by 6 bases; bases with no gene match: 4. The CDR3 totals 10 residues. From germline, CDR1 is DFQATT and CDR2 SNEGSKA (reference sequence). The chain's CDR3 is CSARGNKQFF. DNA of the CDR3: TGCAGTGCCAGGGGGAATAAGCAGTTCTTC.

This clonotype was seen a handful of times. This chain links TRBV2 with TRBJ1-6; D gene uncertain. In germline, CDR1 is SNHLY, CDR2 FYNNEI. This CDR3 comprises 15 residues. Trimming pared 1 base from V and 6 bases from J, leaving 10 bases between. The CDR3 protein is CASSEGWVGNSPLHF. The CDR3 bases are TGTGCCAGCAGTGAAGGTTGGGTCGGTAATTCACCCCTCCACTTT.

This clonotype was observed at least ten times. CDR3 sequence: CASSSGVFHGYTF. The DNA of the CDR3 is TGTGCCAGCAGTTCTGGGGTCTTCCATGGCTACACCTTC. The chain links TRBV12-3 or TRBV12-4 to TRBJ1-2, with D unresolved. Between the trimmed V and J ends, which lost 4 bases and 6 bases, there was a span of 12 bases. The CDR3 has 13 residues.

The V gene is TRBV5-1, the J gene TRBJ2-5; D is possibly TRBD2 (6 bases). This CDR3 region has 14 residues. V lost 1 base, J lost 3 bases, and 10 bases lay in between. Germline loops: CDR1 SGHRS, CDR2 YFSETQ. DNA for the CDR3: TGCGCCAGCAGCTTGCGGGACTCTAAAGAGACCCAGTACTTC. As protein: CASSLRDSKETQYF.

This clonotype was observed at least ten times. The chain joins TRBV20-1 to TRBJ2-3, with TRBD2 matching over 8 bases. CDR3 length equals 14 residues. With 2 bases clipped from V and 2 bases from J, the junction kept 3 bases outside the gene matches. Germline assignment: CDR1 DFQATT and CDR2 SNEGSKA (reference sequence). CDR3 coding DNA: TGCAGTGCTAGATCGGGACTAGACACAGATACGCAGTATTTT. Its protein is CSARSGLDTDTQYF.

The chain joins TRBV12-3 or TRBV12-4 to TRBJ1-3; no clear D gene. The CDR3 runs 15 residues. V was pared by 4 bases and J by 3 bases, with 13 bases between. Here the CDR3 DNA reads TGTGCCAGCAGTTCGACCGAGGCACTTGGAAACACCATATATTTT. Protein product: CASSSTEALGNTIYF.